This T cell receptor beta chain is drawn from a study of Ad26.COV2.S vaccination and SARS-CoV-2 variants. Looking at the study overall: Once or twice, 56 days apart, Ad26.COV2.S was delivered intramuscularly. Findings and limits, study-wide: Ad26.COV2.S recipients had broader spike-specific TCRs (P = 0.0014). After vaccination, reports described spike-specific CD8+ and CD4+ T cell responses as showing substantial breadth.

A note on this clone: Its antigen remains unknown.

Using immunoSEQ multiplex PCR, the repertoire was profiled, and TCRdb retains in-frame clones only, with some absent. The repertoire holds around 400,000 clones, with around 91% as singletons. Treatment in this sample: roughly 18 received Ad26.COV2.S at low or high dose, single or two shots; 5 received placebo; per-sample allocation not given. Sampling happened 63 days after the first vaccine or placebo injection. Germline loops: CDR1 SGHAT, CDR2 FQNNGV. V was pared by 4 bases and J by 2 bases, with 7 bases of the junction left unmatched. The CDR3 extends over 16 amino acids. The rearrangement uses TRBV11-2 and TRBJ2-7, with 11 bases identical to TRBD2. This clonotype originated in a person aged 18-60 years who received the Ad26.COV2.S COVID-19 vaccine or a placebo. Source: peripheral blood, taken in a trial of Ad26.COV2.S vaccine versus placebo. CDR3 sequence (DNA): TGTGCCAGCAGCTACGGACTAGCGGGCCCAACCTACGAGCAGTACTTC. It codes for CASSYGLAGPTYEQYF.